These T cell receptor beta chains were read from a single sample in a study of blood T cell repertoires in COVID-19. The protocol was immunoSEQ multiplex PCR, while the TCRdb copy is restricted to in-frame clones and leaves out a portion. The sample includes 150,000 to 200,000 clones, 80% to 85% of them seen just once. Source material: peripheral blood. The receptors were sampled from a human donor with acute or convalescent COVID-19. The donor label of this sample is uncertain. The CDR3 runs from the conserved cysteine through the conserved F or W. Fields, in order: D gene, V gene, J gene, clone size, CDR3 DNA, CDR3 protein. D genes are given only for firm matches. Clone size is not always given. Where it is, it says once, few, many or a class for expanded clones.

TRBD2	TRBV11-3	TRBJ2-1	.	TGTGCCAGCAGCTTGGGGCGGGGGAGAATGGATGAGCAGTTCTTC	CASSLGRGRMDEQFF
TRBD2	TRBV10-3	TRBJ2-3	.	TGTGCCATCAGGAGGGGTGGGGCGGGGGTCACAGATACGCAGTATTTT	CAIRRGGAGVTDTQYF
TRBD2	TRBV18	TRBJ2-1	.	TGTGCCAGCTCACCGCCTAGCGGGGACAATGAGCAGTTCTTC	CASSPPSGDNEQFF
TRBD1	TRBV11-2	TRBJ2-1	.	TGTGCCAGCAGCTTAGACAGGGGGAGCTCCTACAATGAGCAGTTCTTC	CASSLDRGSSYNEQFF
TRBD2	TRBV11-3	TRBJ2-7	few	TGTGCCAGCAGCGAGACTAGCGGCCCTTACGAGCAGTACTTC	CASSETSGPYEQYF
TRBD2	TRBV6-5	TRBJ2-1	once	TGTGCCAGCAGTCCTAAGCGGGGGCCTTACAATGAGCAGTTCTTC	CASSPKRGPYNEQFF
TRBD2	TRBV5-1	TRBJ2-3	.	TGCGCCAGCTCGAGAAGAGCGGGAGAAGCAGATACGCAGTATTTT	CASSRRAGEADTQYF
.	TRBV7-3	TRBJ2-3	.	TGTGCCAGCAGCTTACGAGGAGGGGCCAGCACAGATACGCAGTATTTT	CASSLRGGASTDTQYF
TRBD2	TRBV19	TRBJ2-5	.	TGTGCCAGTAAGGGGCGGGGGAAAGAGACCCAGTACTTC	CASKGRGKETQYF
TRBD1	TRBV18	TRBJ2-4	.	TGTGCCAGCTCACCATCAAGGACAGGGGAAAACATTCAGTACTTC	CASSPSRTGENIQYF
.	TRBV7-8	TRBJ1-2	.	TGTGCCAGCAGCCTAGAGACACAGGGTCGCTACTATGGCTACACCTTC	CASSLETQGRYYGYTF
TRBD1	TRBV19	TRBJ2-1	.	TGTGCCACAGGGACAGGGGGCCTCCTGCATCAAATCTTC	CATGTGGLLHQIF
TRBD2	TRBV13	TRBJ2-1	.	TGTGCCAGCAGCTTACAGACTAGCGGGGGCCACAATGAGCAGTTCTTC	CASSLQTSGGHNEQFF
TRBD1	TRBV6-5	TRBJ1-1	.	TGTGCCAGCAGTTCTAGGCCGGGACAGCCGATAGCTTTCTTT	CASSSRPGQPIAFF
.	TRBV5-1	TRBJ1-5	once	TGCGCCAGCAGCTTGCACCCCCGGGATAGCAATCAGCCCCAGCATTTT	CASSLHPRDSNQPQHF
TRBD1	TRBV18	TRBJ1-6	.	TGTGCCAGCTCACCCAACGACAGGGCTGGATCACCCCTCCACTTT	CASSPNDRAGSPLHF
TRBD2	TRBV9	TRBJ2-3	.	TGTGCCAGCAGCGTCTCTAGCGGGAGAGGCACAGATACGCAGTATTTT	CASSVSSGRGTDTQYF
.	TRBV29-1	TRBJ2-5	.	TGCAGCGTTGAAGTCCGCCCGACAGCCCAAGAGACCCAGTACTTC	CSVEVRPTAQETQYF
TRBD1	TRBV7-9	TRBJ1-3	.	TGTGCCAGCAGCCCGGGACAGGGCGGAAACACCATATATTTT	CASSPGQGGNTIYF
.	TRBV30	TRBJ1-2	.	TGTGCCTGGAACGGCGGCAACTATGGCTACACCTTC	CAWNGGNYGYTF
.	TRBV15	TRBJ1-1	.	TGTGCCACCAGCAGAGGAGGGGGCACTGAAGCTTTCTTT	CATSRGGGTEAFF
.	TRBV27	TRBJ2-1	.	TGTGCCAGCAGTACATGGGGGACTCTAGATGAGCAGTTCTTC	CASSTWGTLDEQFF
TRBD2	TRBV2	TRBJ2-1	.	TGTGCCAGCAGACTCTCTAGCGGGAGGGGCAATGAGCAGTTCTTC	CASRLSSGRGNEQFF
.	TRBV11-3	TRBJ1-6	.	TGTGCCAGCAGCTTAGATCGAGTATCACCCCTCCACTTT	CASSLDRVSPLHF
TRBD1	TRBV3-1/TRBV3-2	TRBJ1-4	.	TGTGCCAGCAGCCTTGGACAGGGCCGGAATGAAAAACTGTTTTTT	CASSLGQGRNEKLFF
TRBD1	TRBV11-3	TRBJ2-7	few	TGTGCCAGCAGCCCCAGGGGGCTGAACGAGCAGTACTTC	CASSPRGLNEQYF
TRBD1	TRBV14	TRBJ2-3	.	TGTGCCAGCAGCCCCCGAAGGGACAGGGGGCGGGATACGCAGTATTTT	CASSPRRDRGRDTQYF
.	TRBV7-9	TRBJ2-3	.	TGTGCCAGCAGCCAAAGCCCAAGGACAGACCCCTCCACAGATACGCAGTATTTT	CASSQSPRTDPSTDTQYF
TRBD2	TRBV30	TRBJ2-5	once	TGTGCCTGGAACGTAGCGGGAGGGCGGGGTATGAAGACCCAGTACTTC	CAWNVAGGRGMKTQYF
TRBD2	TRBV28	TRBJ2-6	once	TGTGCCAGCAGTTACGAGGGAGGGACTGGGGCCAACGTCCTGACTTTC	CASSYEGGTGANVLTF